A single sample is the source of the 32 T cell receptor beta chains below, sequenced in a study of blood T cell repertoires in COVID-19. TCRdb's table, derived via immunoSEQ multiplex PCR, lists solely in-frame clones and lacks some. The sample includes 200,000 to 300,000 clones, 84% of them seen just once. Sequenced: peripheral blood. The receptors stem from a human donor in a cohort sampled during active COVID-19.

V gene TRBV18 combines with J gene TRBJ1-4; TRBD1 matches at 7 bases. J gave up 4 bases and V 3 bases, and 5 bases lay outside the gene matches. The germline V gene has CDR1 KGHSH and CDR2 LQKENI. This CDR3 region has 15 residues. CDR3 bases: TGTGCCAGCTCACCCCGGGACAGTCGTAATGAAAAACTGTTTTTT. Encoded protein: CASSPRDSRNEKLFF.

The CDR3 DNA follows: TGTGCCAGCAGTGAACCGGCTAGCGGAGGTGCTTACGAGCAGTACTTC. As protein: CASSEPASGGAYEQYF. The V gene is TRBV6-1, the J gene TRBJ2-7, with 7 bases that match TRBD2. The length of the CDR3 is 16 residues. V lost 2 bases, J lost 4 bases, and 11 bases stayed unmatched. In germline, CDR1 is MNHNS, CDR2 SASEGT.

Only one count was recorded for this clone. V is TRBV7-3 and J is TRBJ2-5, with 9 bases aligning to TRBD2. This CDR3 has 15 residues. From germline, CDR1 is SGHTA and CDR2 FQGTGA. Trimming at V came to 3 bases and at J to 2 bases, leaving 4 bases not matched to a gene. The CDR3 protein is CASSLGLAEQETQYF. CDR3 DNA: TGTGCCAGCAGCTTGGGACTAGCAGAACAAGAGACCCAGTACTTC.

The chain is built from TRBV10-1 and TRBJ2-1; the D gene is possibly TRBD1 (6 bases). This CDR3 has 13 residues. The V end lost 5 bases, the J end lost 9 bases, and 14 bases lay between the germline ends. Germline CDR1 and CDR2: WNHNN and SYGVQD (reference sequence). CDR3 amino acids: CASSQQPRGEQFF. CDR3 nucleotides: TGCGCCAGCAGTCAACAGCCCAGGGGTGAGCAGTTCTTC.

This clone has a single count. The J gene is TRBJ1-1, the V gene TRBV7-2, with TRBD1 matching 10 bases. The V gene's germline CDR1 is SGHTA and CDR2 FQGNSA. V lost 2 bases to trimming and J lost 8 bases; unmatched junction nucleotides: 8. CDR3 length equals 15 residues. The chain's CDR3 is CASSLSGQGGAEAFF. CDR3 bases: TGTGCCAGCAGCTTAAGTGGACAGGGGGGGGCGGAAGCTTTCTTT. The whole variable domain, remainder taken from reference TRBV7-2 and TRBJ1-1, is GAGVSQSPSNKVTEKGKDVELRCDPISGHTALYWYRQSLGQGLEFLIYFQGNSAPDKSGLPSDRFSAERTGGSVSTLTIQRTQQEDSAVYLCASSLSGQGGAEAFFGQGTRLTVV.

This rearrangement joins TRBV19 to TRBJ1-4; the match to TRBD1 covers 7 bases. The CDR3 length is 14 residues. V lost 9 bases, J lost 3 bases, and 7 bases stayed unmatched. Germline loops: CDR1 LNHDA, CDR2 SQIVND (reference sequence). The CDR3 spells CASKTGTANEKLFF. The CDR3 DNA reads as TGTGCCAGCAAAACCGGGACAGCTAATGAAAAACTGTTTTTT.

The chain carries TRBV5-1 and TRBJ2-7; 10 bases line up with TRBD1. The junction had 3 bases not matched to a gene; V was cut back by 0 bases and J by 3 bases. Germline values: CDR1 SGHRS, CDR2 YFSETQ. The CDR3 length is 15 residues. CDR3 loop: CASSLDGQGVYEQYF. The CDR3 DNA reads as TGCGCCAGCAGCTTGGACGGACAGGGGGTCTACGAGCAGTACTTC.

The chain recombines TRBV6-2 or TRBV6-3 with TRBJ2-3, with D perhaps TRBD2 (7 bases). Trimming stripped 4 bases from V and 4 bases from J, with 15 bases between. This CDR3 has 15 amino acids. Germline loops: CDR1 MNHEY, CDR2 SVGEGT. CDR3 in amino acids: CASSFGGAGSDTQYF. CDR3 DNA: TGTGCCAGCAGTTTTGGGGGGGCAGGATCAGATACGCAGTATTTT.

V and J are TRBV13 and TRBJ1-2, with 8 bases aligning to TRBD1. Germline V gene lookup returns CDR1 PRHDT and CDR2 FYEKMQ (reference sequence). The V gene end was trimmed by 2 bases and the J gene end by 8 bases; junction bases not matched to a gene: 7. The length of the CDR3 is 14 residues. The CDR3 DNA reads TGTGCCAGCAGCTTATCGACAGGGGTTGGCGGCTACACCTTC. Protein: CASSLSTGVGGYTF. The variable domain in full, with the rest retrieved from reference TRBV13 and TRBJ1-2, is AAGVIQSPRHLIKEKRETATLKCYPIPRHDTVYWYQQGPGQDPQFLISFYEKMQSDKGSIPDRFSAQQFSDYHSELNMSSLELGDSALYFCASSLSTGVGGYTFGSGTRLTVV.

This clone appeared a few times. This chain uses TRBV29-1 with TRBJ1-1, with D unresolved. Germline V lookup: CDR1 SQVTM, CDR2 ANQGSEA. The ends were cut back, 5 bases at V and 11 bases at J, with 18 bases in the middle. There are 12 residues in the CDR3. The CDR3 bases are TGCAGCGTTCCTGGGCCTTATTATGCCGCTTTCTTT. Protein sequence: CSVPGPYYAAFF.

The V gene is TRBV19, the J gene TRBJ2-5; D might be TRBD1 (5 bases). With 3 bases removed from V and 5 bases from J, the gap between germline ends came to 13 bases. Germline CDR1 reads LNHDA; CDR2 reads SQIVND (reference sequence). The CDR3 covers 14 residues. CDR3 DNA sequence: TGTGCCAGTAGTATGGGATCAGGGCGCGAGACCCAGTACTTC. Protein sequence: CASSMGSGRETQYF.

CDR3 sequence: CASRQATGGYTF. The CDR3 nucleotides are TGTGCCAGCAGACAAGCAACGGGTGGCTACACCTTC. The chain combines TRBV6-5 with TRBJ1-2, with unresolved D. The CDR3 spans 12 residues. V was cut by 6 bases and J by 7 bases, with 12 bases left in between. In germline, CDR1 is MNHEY, CDR2 SVGAGI.

This chain joins TRBV12-2 and TRBJ2-7; no check of the table's D call, TRBD1, against the DNA was made. TRBV12-2 is described as a pseudogene. There are 15 residues in the CDR3. The CDR3 protein is CASRLARQGAGEQYF. The CDR3 DNA sequence: TGTGCAAGTCGCTTAGCGAGACAGGGGGCTGGTGAGCAGTACTTC.

The CDR3 loop is CASSESGTGNEQYF. CDR3 nucleotides: TGTGCCAGCAGTGAATCCGGGACAGGGAACGAGCAGTACTTC. The V and J genes are TRBV25-1 and TRBJ2-7; 9 bases map to TRBD1. Germline V CDR1 and CDR2: MGHDK, SYGVNS. This CDR3 contains 14 residues. V shed 1 base, J shed 5 bases, and the junction held 3 bases outside the gene matches.

The chain employs TRBV28 and TRBJ2-3; TRBD2 agrees at 10 bases. The trim removed 5 bases at V and 5 bases at J, leaving 4 bases unmatched. Germline assignment: CDR1 MDHEN and CDR2 SYDVKM. The CDR3 has 14 residues. The CDR3 spells CASSPGLAKDTQYF. In DNA form, the CDR3 reads TGTGCCAGCAGTCCGGGACTAGCGAAAGATACGCAGTATTTT.

The chain joins TRBV6-5 to TRBJ2-7; tentatively, D is TRBD2 (7 bases). The CDR3 extends over 14 amino acids. The germline CDR1 and CDR2 sequences are MNHEY and SVGAGI. V lost 7 bases to trimming and J lost 2 bases, with 15 bases between them. The CDR3 DNA reads TGTGCCAGCAAGGTCGGGGGGCCCGCCTACGAGCAGTACTTC. Translation: CASKVGGPAYEQYF.

The chain uses TRBV29-1 and TRBJ2-1; 10 nucleotides match TRBD1. Germline V CDR1 and CDR2: SQVTM, ANQGSEA. The CDR3 has 14 amino acids. V shed 6 bases and J 8 bases; nucleotides not matched to a gene: 10. The CDR3 here is CSVALRDRGDEQFF. DNA for the CDR3: TGCAGCGTAGCGCTCCGGGACAGGGGCGATGAGCAGTTCTTC.

V gene TRBV6-5 combines with J gene TRBJ2-3, with a tentative D call TRBD2 (6 bases). CDR1 is MNHEY and CDR2 is SVGAGI in the germline V gene. Trimming took 2 bases from V and 3 from J, leaving 12 bases between them. This CDR3 has 15 residues. In DNA form, the CDR3 reads TGTGCCAGCAGTTACGCTGGAGGGCCGACAGATACGCAGTATTTT. Protein sequence: CASSYAGGPTDTQYF.

The chain recombines TRBV7-9 with TRBJ2-5; 9 positions agree with TRBD1. Per the germline V gene, CDR1 is SEHNR and CDR2 is FQNEAQ (reference sequence). With 9 bases clipped from V and 7 bases from J, the junction kept 15 bases outside the gene matches. The CDR3 runs to 15 residues. The CDR3 spells CARNPGQGTRRTQYF. DNA for the CDR3: TGTGCCAGGAATCCGGGACAGGGCACTCGGAGGACCCAGTACTTC.

This chain links TRBV19 with TRBJ1-2, with TRBD1 matching 8 bases. The CDR3 has 13 residues. The V segment lost 6 bases and the J segment 8 bases; nucleotides outside the gene matches: 8. In germline, CDR1 is LNHDA, CDR2 SQIVND (reference sequence). The CDR3 here is CASSPDRGLGYTF. CDR3 in DNA: TGTGCCAGTAGCCCCGACAGGGGCCTGGGCTACACCTTC.

The V gene is TRBV4-1, the J gene TRBJ1-2; 7 bases fit TRBD1. Germline V gives CDR1 MGHRA, CDR2 YSYEKL. The CDR3 is 16 amino acids. V lost 1 base to trimming and J lost 2 bases; unmatched junction nucleotides: 7. Here the CDR3 reads CASSQAMDRTNYGYTF. In nucleotides, the CDR3 is TGCGCCAGCAGCCAAGCGATGGACAGGACGAACTATGGCTACACCTTC.

The rearrangement uses TRBV7-2 and TRBJ1-5; D is uncertain. Germline lookup yields CDR1 SGHTA and CDR2 FQGNSA. The V end was cut by 2 bases, the J end by 1 base, with 9 bases between. The CDR3 consists of 15 residues. CDR3 amino acids: CASSLSSGSNQPQHF. The CDR3 DNA follows: TGTGCCAGCAGCTTAAGTTCAGGAAGCAATCAGCCCCAGCATTTT.

A note on this clone: The germline gene is not matched at one end of the junction; a read error may be the cause. CDR3 in DNA: TGTGCTAGCAGCGCTAGCGGGGAATACAATGAGCAGTTCTTC. This translates into CASSASGEYNEQFF. The chain uses TRBV7-7 and TRBJ2-1; the match to TRBD2 covers 9 bases. This CDR3 is 14 amino acids long. The germline CDR1 and CDR2 sequences are SSHAT and FNYEAQ (reference sequence).

The J gene is TRBJ2-7, the V gene TRBV19; possible D gene TRBD1, 6 bases. Germline V gene sequence: CDR1 LNHDA, CDR2 SQIVND (reference sequence). Deletions cut 3 bases from V and 3 bases from J, with 18 bases between. This CDR3 is 16 amino acids long. In DNA, the CDR3 is TGTGCCAGTAGTATCCCTACAGGGAATCGAGTCTACGAGCAGTACTTC. Its protein is CASSIPTGNRVYEQYF.

This chain uses TRBV6-5 with TRBJ1-2; D uncertain. V lost 7 bases, J lost 4 bases, and 13 bases lay in between. This CDR3 is built from 13 residues. CDR1 and CDR2 (germline): MNHEY, SVGAGI. The CDR3 loop is CASTHGVTYGYTF. The CDR3 DNA reads as TGTGCCAGCACCCACGGGGTTACCTATGGCTACACCTTC.

The chain is built from TRBV5-4 and TRBJ1-2; D call uncertain. Trimming stripped 0 bases from V and 3 bases from J, with 6 bases between. The CDR3 has 13 amino acids. Germline V lookup: CDR1 SGHNT, CDR2 YYREEE (reference sequence). CDR3 sequence (DNA): TGTGCCAGCAGCTTGGAACGGGACTATGGCTACACCTTC. It yields the protein CASSLERDYGYTF. The full variable domain, rest sourced from reference TRBV5-4 and TRBJ1-2, is ETGVTQSPTHLIKTRGQQVTLRCSSQSGHNTVSWYQQALGQGPQFIFQYYREEENGRGNFPPRFSGLQFPNYSSELNVNALELDDSALYLCASSLERDYGYTFGSGTRLTVV.

Here the CDR3 DNA reads TGTGCCAGCACTGTGACAGGGATGAATTCACCCCTCCACTTT. This translates into CASTVTGMNSPLHF. The rearrangement links TRBV27 to TRBJ1-6; 7 positions agree with TRBD1. The V gene's germline CDR1 is MNHEY and CDR2 SMNVEV (reference sequence). V lost 7 bases and J lost 7; bases outside the gene matches: 7. The CDR3 loop spans 14 amino acids.

The CDR3 sequence is CASSFYGNTGELFF. As DNA, the CDR3 is TGTGCCAGCAGTTTTTACGGGAACACCGGGGAGCTGTTTTTT. The genes are TRBV28 and TRBJ2-2; no definite D call. The CDR3 contains 14 residues. Germline CDR1 reads MDHEN; CDR2 reads SYDVKM. V dropped 3 bases and J dropped 1 base, with 6 bases sitting between them.

The chain is built from TRBV2 and TRBJ2-2; TRBD2 matches 11 bases. Germline lookup yields CDR1 SNHLY and CDR2 FYNNEI. The CDR3 extends over 16 amino acids. J was trimmed by 0 bases and V by 3 bases; bases with no gene match: 0. This CDR3 reads CASSEGLAANTGELFF. DNA for the CDR3: TGTGCCAGCAGTGAGGGACTAGCGGCGAACACCGGGGAGCTGTTTTTT.

This rearrangement joins TRBV19 to TRBJ2-7, with a tentative D call TRBD1 (6 bases). V lost 6 bases and J 7 bases, leaving 16 bases between the germline ends. The CDR3 spans 13 residues. Looked up from germline, CDR1 is LNHDA and CDR2 is SQIVND (reference sequence). CDR3 sequence: CASSRGPRGEQYF. DNA of the CDR3: TGTGCCAGTAGCAGGGGACCTAGAGGAGAGCAGTACTTC.

This chain links TRBV27 with TRBJ2-6, with TRBD1 matching over 8 bases. Per the germline V gene, CDR1 is MNHEY and CDR2 is SMNVEV (reference sequence). J was trimmed by 2 bases and V by 4 bases; bases with no gene match: 1. There are 15 residues in the CDR3. The CDR3 loop is CASSSTGAGANVLTF. CDR3 in DNA: TGTGCCAGCAGTTCGACAGGGGCTGGGGCCAACGTCCTGACTTTC.

This chain uses TRBV18 with TRBJ1-2; 7 bases match TRBD1. There are 12 residues in the CDR3. V was pared by 3 bases and J by 9 bases, with 4 bases of the junction left unmatched. Looked up from germline, CDR1 is KGHSH and CDR2 is LQKENI. In nucleotides, the CDR3 is TGTGCCAGCTCACCTGGACAGGAGAGCTACACCTTC. Encoded protein: CASSPGQESYTF.